The next 19 T cell receptor beta chains were all read from a single sample in a study of blood T cell repertoires in COVID-19. Clones were read by immunoSEQ multiplex PCR, and TCRdb kept only the in-frame ones, dropping some. The table lists about 200,000 clones, under 90% of them singletons. The sample consisted of PBMCs or T cells enriched from blood (not recorded which). The origin of the receptors is a woman in her forties or fifties who had been exposed to COVID-19.

This clone has just one count. This chain links TRBV18 with TRBJ2-6; no firm D call. Germline V gene sequence: CDR1 KGHSH, CDR2 LQKENI. Trimming shortened V by 0 bases and J by 0 bases, and 12 bases separated the two germline ends. CDR3 length equals 18 residues. The CDR3 nucleotides are TGTGCCAGCTCACCACCGGTAGCCCTGAACTCTGGGGCCAACGTCCTGACTTTC. Its translation: CASSPPVALNSGANVLTF.

The chain links TRBV6-2 or TRBV6-3 to TRBJ2-3; 9 positions match TRBD2. The ends lost 4 bases at V and 5 bases at J; junction bases unmatched: 7. The CDR3 is 15 amino acids. Germline CDR1 and CDR2: MNHEY and SVGEGT. The CDR3 region has the DNA TGTGCCAGCAGTTTAGCGGGGGCCGCGGGAGATACGCAGTATTTT. This codes for CASSLAGAAGDTQYF.

The rearrangement joins TRBV10-3 to TRBJ2-1; 10 nucleotides agree with TRBD2. The CDR3 length is 16 residues. Germline trimming cut 4 bases from V and 0 bases from J; bases unmatched to any gene: 3. Germline-derived CDR1 and CDR2 are ENHRY and SYGVKD. Written as DNA, the CDR3 is TGTGCCATCAGTGGTAGCGGGGGGAGCTCCTACAATGAGCAGTTCTTC. As protein: CAISGSGGSSYNEQFF.

The rearrangement links TRBV28 to TRBJ1-1, with D possibly TRBD1 on 5 matching bases. The CDR3 runs to 16 residues. V gave up 3 bases and J gave up 5 bases, with 19 bases separating them. In germline, CDR1 is MDHEN, CDR2 SYDVKM. The CDR3 DNA sequence: TGTGCCAGCAGTTTGGGTGGAGGGGCCCCGGGGACTGAAGCTTTCTTT. It codes for CASSLGGGAPGTEAFF.

The chain carries TRBV27 and TRBJ2-4, with D possibly matching TRBD1 (6 bases). Germline CDR1 reads MNHEY; CDR2 reads SMNVEV (reference sequence). Trimming removed 2 bases from V and 0 bases from J, with 17 bases in between. The CDR3 has 18 amino acids. This CDR3 is CASSLSRGNYLAKNIQYF. The CDR3 nucleotides read TGTGCCAGCAGTTTAAGTAGGGGGAACTATCTAGCCAAAAACATTCAGTACTTC.

This clone was seen only once. CDR3 bases: TGTGCCATCAGTCGGACTAGCGGGGGATCCACAGATACGCAGTATTTT. This sequence encodes CAISRTSGGSTDTQYF. V gene TRBV10-3 combines with J gene TRBJ2-3; 13 nucleotides line up with TRBD2. The CDR3 spans 16 residues. The V gene end was trimmed by 5 bases and the J gene end by 2 bases; junction bases not matched to a gene: 4. The germline CDR1 and CDR2 sequences are ENHRY and SYGVKD.

This chain joins TRBV11-2 and TRBJ1-1, with 7 bases identical to TRBD1. This CDR3 has 13 residues. Trimming took 0 bases from V and 9 from J; bases not matched to a gene: 4. Germline-derived CDR1 and CDR2 are SGHAT and FQNNGV. CDR3 amino acids: CASSLERTGKAFF. In DNA form, the CDR3 reads TGTGCCAGCAGCTTAGAACGGACAGGCAAAGCTTTCTTT.

The chain has TRBV14 and TRBJ2-1; 9 bases fit TRBD2. V lost 0 bases, J lost 7 bases, and 7 bases stayed unmatched. The germline V gene encodes CDR1 SGHDN and CDR2 FVKESK. CDR3 size: 16 residues. The CDR3 spells CASSQETAGGLNEQFF. CDR3 DNA sequence: TGTGCCAGCAGCCAAGAAACAGCGGGGGGTTTAAATGAGCAGTTCTTC.

The chain couples TRBV6-1 to TRBJ2-1; 10 bases match TRBD2. The V gene's germline CDR1 is MNHNS and CDR2 SASEGT. V was clipped by 3 bases and J by 10 bases; unmatched bases: 9. The CDR3 runs to 15 residues. The CDR3 spells CASSEESGGAGEQFF. As DNA, the CDR3 is TGTGCCAGCAGTGAGGAAAGCGGGGGGGCCGGGGAGCAGTTCTTC.

This chain joins TRBV4-2 and TRBJ1-2; possible D gene TRBD1, 5 bases. The CDR3 sequence is 15 residues long. Germline V gene lookup returns CDR1 LGHNA and CDR2 YNFKEQ. V lost 4 bases and J 5 bases, leaving 17 bases between the germline ends. This CDR3 is CASSPSQGLGYGYTF. The CDR3 DNA reads as TGTGCCAGCAGCCCCTCGCAGGGCCTCGGTTATGGCTACACCTTC.

This chain joins TRBV5-1 and TRBJ2-3; 12 bases map to TRBD2. Germline V gene lookup returns CDR1 SGHRS and CDR2 YFSETQ. This CDR3 has 18 amino acids. The V and J ends lost 1 base and 4 bases, in that order; junction bases with no gene match: 10. CDR3 sequence reads: CASSLRPSGGAGSDTQYF. The CDR3, as DNA: TGCGCCAGCAGCTTGCGTCCTAGCGGGGGGGCCGGGTCAGATACGCAGTATTTT.

This clone was counted between two and nine times. At the DNA level, this CDR3 is encoded by other sequences in the same sample as well. The chain is built from TRBV6-5 and TRBJ1-2, with D perhaps matching TRBD1 (5 bases). V dropped 2 bases and J dropped 4 bases, with 8 bases sitting between them. The CDR3 spans 13 residues. Germline CDR1 MNHEY, CDR2 SVGAGI. The CDR3 protein is CASSYPGGYGYTF. The CDR3 coding sequence is TGTGCCAGCAGTTACCCGGGGGGCTATGGCTACACCTTC.

V gene TRBV7-2 combines with J gene TRBJ2-3; a weak D match, TRBD1 (6 bases). CDR1 is SGHTA and CDR2 is FQGNSA in the germline V gene. This CDR3 is built from 12 residues. V shed 7 bases and J shed 6 bases, with 11 bases lying between them. This CDR3 is CASNLRGDTQYF. The CDR3 region has the DNA TGTGCCAGCAACTTGAGGGGGGATACGCAGTATTTT.

This clone was counted a few times. In DNA form, the CDR3 reads TGTGCCAGCAGCCTACCACAGGGGATGAGGGGGACCCAGTACTTC. This gives the protein CASSLPQGMRGTQYF. The V gene is TRBV3-1 (or the pseudogene TRBV3-2), the J gene TRBJ2-5; TRBD1 matches at 7 bases. Unmatched junction bases numbered 12, after V lost 4 bases and J lost 7 bases. The V gene's germline CDR1 is LGHDT and CDR2 YNNKEL (reference sequence). This CDR3 region has 15 residues.

Remarks on this clone: The identical CDR3 is also encoded by other nucleotide sequences in the sample. This chain joins TRBV6-5 and TRBJ1-1; D gene uncertain. The CDR3 covers 13 residues. Germline-derived CDR1 and CDR2 are MNHEY and SVGAGI. Trimming pared 0 bases from V and 2 bases from J, leaving 4 bases between. CDR3 bases: TGTGCCAGCAGTTACTCTCGTAACACTGAAGCTTTCTTT. It specifies CASSYSRNTEAFF.

This chain links TRBV19 with TRBJ2-3, with a possible D match to TRBD2 (6 bases). The germline V gene has CDR1 LNHDA and CDR2 SQIVND (reference sequence). V was shortened by 7 bases and J by 1 base, with 15 bases between the two germline ends. The CDR3 sequence is 15 residues long. The chain's CDR3 is CASTPEGRGTDTQYF. The CDR3 DNA reads as TGTGCCAGTACCCCGGAGGGTAGGGGCACAGATACGCAGTATTTT. Combining the CDR3 with reference TRBV19 and TRBJ2-3 gives the whole variable domain DGGITQSPKYLFRKEGQNVTLSCEQNLNHDAMYWYRQDPGQGLRLIYYSQIVNDFQKGDIAEGYSVSREKKESFPLTVTSAQKNPTAFYLCASTPEGRGTDTQYFGPGTRLTVL.

The gene calls are TRBV20-1 and TRBJ1-2, with a possible D match to TRBD1 (6 bases). The CDR3 totals 11 residues. V lost 5 bases to trimming and J lost 8 bases, with 12 bases between them. Germline CDR1 is DFQATT and CDR2 is SNEGSKA (reference sequence). CDR3 sequence: CSARTEMGYTF. The CDR3 DNA is TGCAGTGCTCGGACAGAGATGGGCTACACCTTC.

The chain recombines TRBV7-9 with TRBJ1-2; tentatively, D is TRBD1 (5 bases). Trimming took off 5 bases at V and 12 bases at J, with 22 bases between the two ends. The CDR3 has 14 amino acids. Germline V gene sequence: CDR1 SEHNR, CDR2 FQNEAQ (reference sequence). The CDR3 protein is CASSPTGDPGRNTF. The CDR3 nucleotides read TGTGCCAGCAGCCCCACCGGGGACCCAGGGAGGAACACCTTC. The variable domain in full, completed from reference TRBV7-9 and TRBJ1-2, reads DTGVSQNPRHKITKRGQNVTFRCDPISEHNRLYWYRQTLGQGPEFLTYFQNEAQLEKSRLLSDRFSAERPKGSFSTLEIQRTEQGDSAMYLCASSPTGDPGRNTFGSGTRLTVV.

The table lists this clone with a few counts. The genes are TRBV28 and TRBJ1-2; perhaps TRBD1 as D (5 bases). There are 14 residues in the CDR3. V shed 6 bases and J shed 6 bases, with 17 bases lying between them. Per germline, CDR1 MDHEN and CDR2 SYDVKM. The CDR3 here is CASSPGGLGHGYTF. The CDR3 region has the DNA TGTGCCAGCAGCCCCGGGGGTCTTGGGCATGGCTACACCTTC.